A single sample is the source of the 18 T cell receptor beta chains below, sequenced in a study of T cell responses to AZD1222 COVID-19 vaccine (dated by TCRdb to the early 2020s). The library was obtained by the immunoSEQ multiplex PCR assay. Held by TCRdb, this immuneACCESS table contains in-frame sequences only and omits some clones. Under half of the omission traces to an unresolved V gene where checked; the cause of the rest is unknown. Present in this sample are around 100,000 clones, 90% of which were seen just once. The ten largest clones add up to 4% to 5.5% of the sample. The time point label of this sample denotes: baseline before first vaccination. The source material was peripheral blood, sampled on day 0 of AZD1222 vaccination. The receptors stem from an adult in good health.

The rearrangement links TRBV11-1 to TRBJ2-7; perhaps TRBD1 as D (6 bases). CDR1 is SGHAT and CDR2 is FQDESV in the germline V gene (reference sequence). V lost 3 bases and J lost 5, with 11 bases in between. The CDR3 runs 13 residues. The CDR3 region is CASSFNRQDEQYF. CDR3 nucleotide sequence: TGTGCCAGCAGCTTTAATCGACAGGACGAGCAGTACTTC.

The gene calls are TRBV1 and TRBJ2-1; the DNA was not compared with TRBD1, the D call given in the table. TRBV1 is a pseudogene segment. The CDR3 sequence is 14 residues long. This chain's CDR3 is CTSSQEAGPDEQFF. Here the CDR3 DNA reads TGCACCAGCAGCCAAGAAGCTGGGCCGGATGAGCAGTTCTTC.

The chain is built from TRBV29-1 and TRBJ1-2, with a tentative D call TRBD1 (6 bases). Germline V gene lookup returns CDR1 SQVTM and CDR2 ANQGSEA. The germline V and J ends were trimmed by 2 bases and 1 base, with 14 bases remaining between them. The CDR3 runs to 15 residues. The CDR3 coding sequence is TGCAGCGTTGAATGGGGGCCGGGCCTTAACTATGGCTACACCTTC. Encoded protein: CSVEWGPGLNYGYTF.

This clone was seen more than once but under ten times. V usage is TRBV6-4 and J usage is TRBJ2-1, with TRBD2 identical over 15 bases. CDR3 size: 15 residues. CDR1 and CDR2 (germline): MRHNA, SNTAGT. V lost 4 bases and J lost 8; bases outside the gene matches: 3. The DNA of the CDR3 is TGTGCCAGCAGTGGGACTAGCGGGGGGGCTGATGAGCAGTTCTTC. Its translation is CASSGTSGGADEQFF.

The V and J genes are TRBV28 and TRBJ1-3; possibly TRBD1 for D (5 bases). The germline V gene has CDR1 MDHEN and CDR2 SYDVKM. This CDR3 contains 17 residues. The V and J ends lost 2 bases and 0 bases respectively, with 14 bases between them. As DNA, the CDR3 is TGTGCCAGCAGTTTAAGTGGGGGTATCAACTCTGGAAACACCATATATTTT. The encoded protein is CASSLSGGINSGNTIYF.

The chain links TRBV7-3 to TRBJ2-1; no firm D call. This CDR3 spans 12 amino acids. Trimming cost V 8 bases and J 6 bases, with 11 bases left between them. Germline assignment: CDR1 SGHTA and CDR2 FQGTGA. This CDR3 reads CASGSAPNEQFF. The CDR3 bases are TGTGCCAGCGGGTCAGCCCCCAATGAGCAGTTCTTC.

This sequence joins TRBV29-1 and TRBJ1-2; D uncertain. The germline V gene has CDR1 SQVTM and CDR2 ANQGSEA. V was shortened by 4 bases and J by 8 bases, with 14 bases between the two germline ends. The CDR3 runs 12 residues. CDR3 sequence reads: CSVVWRDWGYTF. In DNA form, the CDR3 reads TGCAGCGTTGTCTGGCGGGATTGGGGCTACACCTTC.

A single count supports this clone. The chain joins TRBV25-1 to TRBJ1-2; D uncertain. CDR3 length equals 11 residues. Per the germline V gene, CDR1 is MGHDK and CDR2 is SYGVNS. Trimming stripped 3 bases from V and 2 bases from J, with 1 base between. The CDR3 here is CASSENYGYTF. In DNA form, the CDR3 reads TGTGCCAGCAGTGAGAACTATGGCTACACCTTC.

V gene TRBV7-8 combines with J gene TRBJ1-1; D gene ambiguous. Trimming removed 2 bases from V and 0 bases from J, with 10 bases in between. This CDR3 region has 15 residues. Looked up from germline, CDR1 is SGHVS and CDR2 is FQNEAQ. This CDR3 reads CASSLTQSMNTEAFF. The CDR3 DNA is TGTGCCAGCAGCTTAACGCAGAGCATGAACACTGAAGCTTTCTTT.

The V and J genes are TRBV11-2 and TRBJ1-4; D is perhaps TRBD1 (5 bases). The V gene's germline CDR1 is SGHAT and CDR2 FQNNGV. The V and J ends lost 5 bases and 10 bases respectively, with 11 bases between them. The CDR3 spans 12 residues. The CDR3 DNA reads as TGTGCCAGCAGCCAGGGCCGGGCAAAACTGTTTTTT. Protein: CASSQGRAKLFF.

The chain combines TRBV19 with TRBJ1-6; 7 bases align to TRBD1. The trim removed 3 bases at V and 9 bases at J, leaving 5 bases unmatched. This CDR3 comprises 14 residues. CDR1 and CDR2 from the germline V gene are LNHDA and SQIVND (reference sequence). The CDR3 DNA follows: TGTGCCAGTAGTATCACAGGGGAGGGTTCACCCCTCCACTTT. It yields the protein CASSITGEGSPLHF.

The V gene is TRBV19, the J gene TRBJ1-2; D possibly corresponds to TRBD1 (5 bases). CDR1 is LNHDA and CDR2 is SQIVND in the germline V gene (reference sequence). The V end was cut by 8 bases, the J end by 8 bases, with 21 bases between. This CDR3 spans 14 amino acids. The CDR3 is CASASRQGGIGYTF. Written as DNA, the CDR3 is TGTGCCAGTGCTTCCCGGCAGGGAGGGATCGGCTACACCTTC.

The chain joins TRBV27 to TRBJ1-2; TRBD1 agrees at 8 bases. CDR1 and CDR2 (germline): MNHEY, SMNVEV (reference sequence). After removal of 7 bases from V and 7 bases from J, the junction contained 20 bases not matched to a gene. This CDR3 contains 17 residues. Here the CDR3 DNA reads TGTGCCAGCACCAAAGACGGCGGAGGACAGGGCTTGGGTGGCTACACCTTC. This sequence encodes CASTKDGGGQGLGGYTF.

The rearrangement uses TRBV19 and TRBJ2-1, with 9 bases fitting TRBD1. This CDR3 is built from 13 residues. From germline, CDR1 is LNHDA and CDR2 SQIVND (reference sequence). J lost 6 bases, V lost 9 bases, and 6 bases had no gene match. CDR3 bases: TGTGCCAGCACAGGGGGCTTTGGCAATGAGCAGTTCTTC. Translating gives CASTGGFGNEQFF.

CDR3: CASRPPGSTGYEQYF. In DNA form, the CDR3 reads TGTGCCAGCAGACCTCCAGGGTCTACTGGCTACGAGCAGTACTTC. This chain joins TRBV6-2 or TRBV6-3 and TRBJ2-7; D possibly corresponds to TRBD1 (5 bases). The germline V gene has CDR1 MNHEY and CDR2 SVGEGT. The CDR3 spans 15 residues. Trimming cost V 6 bases and J 3 bases, with 18 bases left between them.

The sample holds one count of this clone. The rearrangement uses TRBV4-2 and TRBJ1-2; maybe TRBD1 (6 bases). V shed 1 base and J shed 4 bases, with 16 bases lying between them. Germline CDR1 is LGHNA and CDR2 is YNFKEQ. The length of the CDR3 is 16 residues. CDR3 sequence reads: CASSQGGQPVTYGYTF. DNA for the CDR3: TGTGCCAGCAGCCAAGGGGGGCAGCCCGTCACCTATGGCTACACCTTC.

The chain combines TRBV7-8 with TRBJ1-3, with no clear D. CDR1 is SGHVS and CDR2 is FQNEAQ in the germline V gene. The CDR3 is 12 amino acids. Trimming shortened V by 5 bases and J by 6 bases, and 8 bases separated the two germline ends. In DNA, the CDR3 is TGTGCCAGCAGCCAAACGGAAAACACCATATATTTT. Amino acids: CASSQTENTIYF. Supplemented by reference TRBV7-8 and TRBJ1-3, the full variable domain reads GAGVSQSPRYKVAKRGQDVALRCDPISGHVSLFWYQQALGQGPEFLTYFQNEAQLDKSGLPSDRFFAERPEGSVSTLKIQRTQQEDSAVYLCASSQTENTIYFGEGSWLTVV.

V gene TRBV11-2 combines with J gene TRBJ2-7; D is perhaps TRBD2 (8 bases). Germline CDR1 reads SGHAT; CDR2 reads FQNNGV. This CDR3 is built from 18 residues. Trimming removed 1 base from V and 0 bases from J, with 19 bases in between. CDR3 sequence: CASSLGPPGGDSSYEQYF. The CDR3 DNA follows: TGTGCCAGCAGCTTAGGGCCCCCCGGGGGGGACAGCTCCTACGAGCAGTACTTC.